The source of this TCR beta chain is a study of CD8 T cells in Susac syndrome. Overall study: Blood was drawn from Susac syndrome patients while they were therapy-naive, on corticosteroids, or on intravenous immunoglobulin alone.

Diagnostic criteria defined recently for definite or probable disease were met by the Susac syndrome patients. CDR3 length: 15 amino acids. The V gene lost 0 bases and the J gene lost 4 bases, with 10 bases spanning the gap. Germline V gene data show CDR1 as LNHNV and CDR2 as YYDKDF (reference sequence). With random hexamers, 0.5 to 1 ug RNA was reverse transcribed. Amplification of TCR beta CDR3 across 54 Vbeta and 13 Jbeta was performed with immunoSEQ multiplex PCR. TCRdb called the immunoSEQ multiplex PCR reads again in MiXCR, with one record for every CDR3 protein. The sample records roughly 200,000 distinct CDR3 sequences, 91% being singletons.

This chain links TRBV15 with TRBJ2-1; D call uncertain. The clonotype originates from a human donor with Susac syndrome. The sample taken for sequencing was CD4+ T cells from PBMCs. CDR3 sequence: CATSRDSSQYNEQFF. CDR3 sequence (DNA): TGTGCCACCAGCAGAGATAGTTCTCAGTACAATGAGCAGTTCTTC.